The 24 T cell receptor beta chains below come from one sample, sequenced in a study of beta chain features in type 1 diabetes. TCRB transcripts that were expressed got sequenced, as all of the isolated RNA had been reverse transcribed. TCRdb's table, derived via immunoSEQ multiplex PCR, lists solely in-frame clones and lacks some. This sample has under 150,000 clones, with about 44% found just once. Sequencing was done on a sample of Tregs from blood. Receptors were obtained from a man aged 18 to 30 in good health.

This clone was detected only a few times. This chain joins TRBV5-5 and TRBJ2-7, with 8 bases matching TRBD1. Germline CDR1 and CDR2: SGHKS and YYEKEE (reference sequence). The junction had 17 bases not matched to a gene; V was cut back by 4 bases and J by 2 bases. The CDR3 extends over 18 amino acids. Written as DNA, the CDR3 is TGTGCCAGCAGCGCGGACTTCGCATCCAGGGGGCGACCCTACGAGCAGTACTTC. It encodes CASSADFASRGRPYEQYF.

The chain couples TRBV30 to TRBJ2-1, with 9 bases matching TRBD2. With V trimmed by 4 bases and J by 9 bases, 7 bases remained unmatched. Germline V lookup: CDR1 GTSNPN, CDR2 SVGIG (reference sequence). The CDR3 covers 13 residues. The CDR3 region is CAWTPGSGGEQFF. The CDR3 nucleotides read TGTGCCTGGACCCCGGGTAGCGGGGGTGAGCAGTTCTTC.

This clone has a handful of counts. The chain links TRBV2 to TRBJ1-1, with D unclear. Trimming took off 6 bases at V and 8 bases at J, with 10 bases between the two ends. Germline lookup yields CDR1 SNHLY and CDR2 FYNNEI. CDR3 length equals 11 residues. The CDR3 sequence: CASSLAYEAFF. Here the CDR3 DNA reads TGTGCCAGCAGCCTAGCTTACGAAGCTTTCTTT.

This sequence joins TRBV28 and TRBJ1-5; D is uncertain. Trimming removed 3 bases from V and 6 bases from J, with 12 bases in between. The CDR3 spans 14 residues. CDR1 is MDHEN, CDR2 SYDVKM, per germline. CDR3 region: CASSFVQAFQPQHF. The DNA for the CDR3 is TGTGCCAGCAGTTTCGTCCAGGCCTTTCAGCCCCAGCATTTT.

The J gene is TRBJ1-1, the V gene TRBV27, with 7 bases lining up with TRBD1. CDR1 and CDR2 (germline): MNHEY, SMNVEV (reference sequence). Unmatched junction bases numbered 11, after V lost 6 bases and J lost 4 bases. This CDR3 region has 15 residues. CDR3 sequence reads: CASSTGRGLTTEAFF. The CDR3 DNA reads TGTGCCAGCAGCACCGGGAGGGGGCTGACCACTGAAGCTTTCTTT.

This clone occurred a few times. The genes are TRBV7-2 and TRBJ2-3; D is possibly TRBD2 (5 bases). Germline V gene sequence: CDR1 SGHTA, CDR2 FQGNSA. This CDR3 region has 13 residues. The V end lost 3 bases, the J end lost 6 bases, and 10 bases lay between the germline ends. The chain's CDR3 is CASSFVGSDTQYF. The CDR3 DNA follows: TGTGCCAGCAGCTTTGTGGGGAGTGATACGCAGTATTTT. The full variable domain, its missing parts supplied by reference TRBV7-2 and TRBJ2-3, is GAGVSQSPSNKVTEKGKDVELRCDPISGHTALYWYRQSLGQGLEFLIYFQGNSAPDKSGLPSDRFSAERTGGSVSTLTIQRTQQEDSAVYLCASSFVGSDTQYFGPGTRLTVL.

The CDR3 is CASSEQGPGVYGYTF. The CDR3 region has the DNA TGTGCCAGCAGTGAACAGGGCCCGGGCGTCTATGGCTACACCTTC. The genes are TRBV6-1 and TRBJ1-2, with a possible D match to TRBD1 (5 bases). CDR1 is MNHNS and CDR2 is SASEGT in the germline V gene. The length of the CDR3 is 15 residues. With 2 bases removed from V and 4 bases from J, the gap between germline ends came to 14 bases.

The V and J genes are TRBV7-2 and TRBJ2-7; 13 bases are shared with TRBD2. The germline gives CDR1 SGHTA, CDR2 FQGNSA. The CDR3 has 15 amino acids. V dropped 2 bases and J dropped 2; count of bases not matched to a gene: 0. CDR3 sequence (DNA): TGTGCCAGCAGCTTAACTAGCGGGGGGGCCTACGAGCAGTACTTC. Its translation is CASSLTSGGAYEQYF.

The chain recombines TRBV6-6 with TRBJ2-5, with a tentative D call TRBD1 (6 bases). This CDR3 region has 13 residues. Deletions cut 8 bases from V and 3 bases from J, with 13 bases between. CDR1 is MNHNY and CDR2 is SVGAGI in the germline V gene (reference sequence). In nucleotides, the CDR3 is TGTGCCAGCCGAGCAGGGACAAAAGAGACCCAGTACTTC. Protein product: CASRAGTKETQYF.

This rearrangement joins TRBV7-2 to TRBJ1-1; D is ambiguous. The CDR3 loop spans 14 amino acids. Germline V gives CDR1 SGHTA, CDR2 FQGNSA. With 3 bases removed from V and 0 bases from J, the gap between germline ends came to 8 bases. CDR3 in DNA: TGTGCCAGCAGCTTCATGGGCGTGAACACTGAAGCTTTCTTT. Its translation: CASSFMGVNTEAFF.

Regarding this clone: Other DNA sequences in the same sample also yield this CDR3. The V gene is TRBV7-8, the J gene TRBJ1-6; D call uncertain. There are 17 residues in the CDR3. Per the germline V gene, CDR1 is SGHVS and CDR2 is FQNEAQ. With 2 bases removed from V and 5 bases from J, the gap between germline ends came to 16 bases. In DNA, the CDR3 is TGTGCCAGCAGCTTAACCGCGGGCTTAGTAGATAATTCACCCCTCCACTTT. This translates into CASSLTAGLVDNSPLHF.

CDR3 region: CASSQYGTGLYEQYF. CDR3 DNA sequence: TGCGCCAGCAGTCAATATGGGACAGGGCTCTACGAGCAGTACTTC. The chain couples TRBV23-1 to TRBJ2-7; 9 positions agree with TRBD1. TRBV23-1 is annotated as an ORF whose role is uncertain. V lost 1 base and J lost 3; bases outside the gene matches: 4. This CDR3 is 15 amino acids long.

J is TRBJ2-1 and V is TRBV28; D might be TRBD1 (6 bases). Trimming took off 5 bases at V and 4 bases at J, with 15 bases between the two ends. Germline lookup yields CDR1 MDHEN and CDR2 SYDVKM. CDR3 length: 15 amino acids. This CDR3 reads CASSLRDTTYNEQFF. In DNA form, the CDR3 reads TGTGCCAGCAGTCTCCGGGACACCACATACAATGAGCAGTTCTTC.

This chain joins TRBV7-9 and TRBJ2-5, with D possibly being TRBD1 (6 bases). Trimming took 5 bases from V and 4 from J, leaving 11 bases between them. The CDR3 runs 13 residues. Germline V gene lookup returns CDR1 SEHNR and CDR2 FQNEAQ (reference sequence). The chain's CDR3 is CASSDRTAETQYF. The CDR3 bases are TGTGCCAGCAGCGACCGGACAGCAGAGACCCAGTACTTC. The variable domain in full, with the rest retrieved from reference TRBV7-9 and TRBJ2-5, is DTGVSQNPRHKITKRGQNVTFRCDPISEHNRLYWYRQTLGQGPEFLTYFQNEAQLEKSRLLSDRFSAERPKGSFSTLEIQRTEQGDSAMYLCASSDRTAETQYFGPGTRLLVL.

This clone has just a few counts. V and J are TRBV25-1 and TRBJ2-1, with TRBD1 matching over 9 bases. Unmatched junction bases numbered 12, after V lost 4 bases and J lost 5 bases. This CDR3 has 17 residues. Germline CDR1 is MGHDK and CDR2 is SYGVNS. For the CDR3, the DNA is TGTGCCAGCAGTGCCTTGGGACAGGGAAACTTGGACAATGAGCAGTTCTTC. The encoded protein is CASSALGQGNLDNEQFF. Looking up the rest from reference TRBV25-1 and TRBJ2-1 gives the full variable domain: EADIYQTPRYLVIGTGKKITLECSQTMGHDKMYWYQQDPGMELHLIHYSYGVNSTEKGDLSSESTVSRIRTEHFPLTLESARPSHTSQYLCASSALGQGNLDNEQFFGPGTRLTVL.

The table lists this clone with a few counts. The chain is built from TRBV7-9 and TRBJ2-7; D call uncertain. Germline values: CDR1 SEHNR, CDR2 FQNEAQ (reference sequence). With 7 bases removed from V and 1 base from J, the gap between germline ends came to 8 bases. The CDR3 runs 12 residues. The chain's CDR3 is CASTSGSYEQYF. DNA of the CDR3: TGTGCCAGCACCTCCGGGTCCTACGAGCAGTACTTC.

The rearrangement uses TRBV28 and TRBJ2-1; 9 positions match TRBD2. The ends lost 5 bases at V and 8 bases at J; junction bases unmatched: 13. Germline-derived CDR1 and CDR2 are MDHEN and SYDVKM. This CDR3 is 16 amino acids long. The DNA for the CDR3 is TGTGCCAGCAGTGCGTTCACGCTAGCGGGATCGGATGAGCAGTTCTTC. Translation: CASSAFTLAGSDEQFF.

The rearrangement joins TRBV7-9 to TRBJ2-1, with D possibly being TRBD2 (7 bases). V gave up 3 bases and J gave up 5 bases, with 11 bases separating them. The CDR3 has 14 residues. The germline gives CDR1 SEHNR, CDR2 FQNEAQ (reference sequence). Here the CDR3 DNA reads TGTGCCAGCAGCTTCGGGGGGCCCCACAATGAGCAGTTCTTC. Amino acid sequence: CASSFGGPHNEQFF.

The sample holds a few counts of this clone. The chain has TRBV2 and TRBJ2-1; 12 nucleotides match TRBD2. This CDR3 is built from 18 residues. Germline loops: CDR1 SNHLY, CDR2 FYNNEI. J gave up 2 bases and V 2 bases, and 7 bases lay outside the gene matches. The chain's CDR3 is CASSEFRTSGVTYNEQFF. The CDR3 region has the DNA TGTGCCAGCAGTGAATTCAGGACTAGCGGGGTAACCTACAATGAGCAGTTCTTC.

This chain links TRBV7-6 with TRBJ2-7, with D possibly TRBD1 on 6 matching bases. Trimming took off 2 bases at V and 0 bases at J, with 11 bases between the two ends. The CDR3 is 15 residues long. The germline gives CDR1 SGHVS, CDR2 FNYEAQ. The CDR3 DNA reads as TGTGCCAGCAGCTTATGGGCAGGGGTCTCCTACGAGCAGTACTTC. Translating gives CASSLWAGVSYEQYF.

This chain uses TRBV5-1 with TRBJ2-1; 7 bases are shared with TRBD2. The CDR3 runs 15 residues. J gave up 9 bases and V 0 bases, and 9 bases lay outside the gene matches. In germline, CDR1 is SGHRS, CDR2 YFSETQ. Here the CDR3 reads CASSLVSSGGGEQFF. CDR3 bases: TGCGCCAGCAGCTTGGTATCTAGCGGTGGAGGTGAGCAGTTCTTC.

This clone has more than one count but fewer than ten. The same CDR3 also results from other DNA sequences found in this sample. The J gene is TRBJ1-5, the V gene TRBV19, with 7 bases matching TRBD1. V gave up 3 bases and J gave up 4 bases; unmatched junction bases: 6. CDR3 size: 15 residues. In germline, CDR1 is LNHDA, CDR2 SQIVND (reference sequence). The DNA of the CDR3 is TGTGCCAGTAGTATCTGGGACAGATCTAATCAGCCCCAGCATTTT. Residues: CASSIWDRSNQPQHF.

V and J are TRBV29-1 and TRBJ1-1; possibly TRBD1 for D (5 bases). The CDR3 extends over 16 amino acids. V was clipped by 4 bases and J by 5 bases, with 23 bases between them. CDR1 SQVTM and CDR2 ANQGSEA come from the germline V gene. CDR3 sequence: CSVATRASWSGTEAFF. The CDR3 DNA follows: TGCAGCGTTGCCACCAGGGCCTCTTGGAGTGGGACTGAAGCTTTCTTT. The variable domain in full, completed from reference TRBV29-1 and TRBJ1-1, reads SAVISQKPSRDICQRGTSLTIQCQVDSQVTMMFWYRQQPGQSLTLIATANQGSEATYESGFVIDKFPISRPNLTFSTLTVSNMSPEDSSIYLCSVATRASWSGTEAFFGQGTRLTVV.

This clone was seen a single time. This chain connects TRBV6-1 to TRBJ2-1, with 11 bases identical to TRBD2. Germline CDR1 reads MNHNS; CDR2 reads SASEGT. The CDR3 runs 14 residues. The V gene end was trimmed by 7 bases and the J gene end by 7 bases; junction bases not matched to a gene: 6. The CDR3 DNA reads TGTGCCAGCACAATAGCGGGAGGGCCGAATGAGCAGTTCTTC. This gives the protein CASTIAGGPNEQFF.